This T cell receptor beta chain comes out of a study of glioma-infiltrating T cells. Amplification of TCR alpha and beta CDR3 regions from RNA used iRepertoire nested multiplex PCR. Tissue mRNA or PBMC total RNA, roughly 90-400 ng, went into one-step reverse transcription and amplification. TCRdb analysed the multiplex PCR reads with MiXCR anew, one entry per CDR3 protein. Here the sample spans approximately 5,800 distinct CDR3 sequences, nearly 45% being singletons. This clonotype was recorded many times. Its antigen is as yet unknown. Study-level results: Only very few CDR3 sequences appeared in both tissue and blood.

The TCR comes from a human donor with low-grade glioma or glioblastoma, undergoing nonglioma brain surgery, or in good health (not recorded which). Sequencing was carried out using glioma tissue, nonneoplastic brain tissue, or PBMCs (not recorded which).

The CDR3, as DNA: TGTGCCAGCAGCCTAGGAGCGGGGGCCTCCTACAATGAGCAGTTCTTC. Encoded protein: CASSLGAGASYNEQFF. V gene TRBV12-3 or TRBV12-4 combines with J gene TRBJ2-1; 8 nucleotides match TRBD2. The CDR3 is 16 amino acids. The ends lost 6 bases at V and 0 bases at J; junction bases unmatched: 7.